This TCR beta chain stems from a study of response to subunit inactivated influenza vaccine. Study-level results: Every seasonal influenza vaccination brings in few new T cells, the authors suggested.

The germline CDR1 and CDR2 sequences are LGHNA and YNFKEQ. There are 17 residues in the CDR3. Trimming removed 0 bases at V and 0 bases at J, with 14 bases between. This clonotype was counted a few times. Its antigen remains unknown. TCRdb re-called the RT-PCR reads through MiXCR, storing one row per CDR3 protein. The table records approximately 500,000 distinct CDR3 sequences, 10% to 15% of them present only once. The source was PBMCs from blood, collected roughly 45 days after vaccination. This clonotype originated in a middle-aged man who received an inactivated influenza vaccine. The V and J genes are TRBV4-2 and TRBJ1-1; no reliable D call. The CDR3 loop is CASSQDWVGSLNTEAFF. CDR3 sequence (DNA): TGTGCCAGCAGCCAAGATTGGGTCGGCAGCTTGAACACTGAAGCTTTCTTT.